These 27 T cell receptor beta chains originate from one sample sequenced in a study of cytomegalovirus exposure and HLA in healthy donors. This PCR relied on a set of 60 Vbeta primers and 13 Jbeta primers. The protocol was immunoSEQ multiplex PCR, while the TCRdb copy is restricted to in-frame clones and leaves out a portion. Found here are about 120,000 clones, approximately 82% of them singletons; the top ten hold around a fifth. Material for sequencing was PBMCs. The source of these receptors is a man aged 30 to 39 in good health and CMV-seropositive.

The chain carries TRBV30 and TRBJ2-1; TRBD1 matches 10 bases. The V segment lost 2 bases and the J segment 0 bases; nucleotides outside the gene matches: 10. From germline, CDR1 is GTSNPN and CDR2 SVGIG (reference sequence). The CDR3 sequence is 18 residues long. DNA of the CDR3: TGTGCCTGGAGTCGGGACAGGGGTTTTAGGTCCTCCTACAATGAGCAGTTCTTC. This sequence encodes CAWSRDRGFRSSYNEQFF. The variable domain in full, completed from reference TRBV30 and TRBJ2-1, reads SQTIHQWPATLVQPVGSPLSLECTVEGTSNPNLYWYRQAAGRGLQLLFYSVGIGQISSEVPQNLSASRPQDRQFILSSKKLLLSDSGFYLCAWSRDRGFRSSYNEQFFGPGTRLTVL.

The rearrangement uses TRBV28 and TRBJ2-7, with TRBD1 matching 7 bases. In germline, CDR1 is MDHEN, CDR2 SYDVKM. There are 15 residues in the CDR3. J lost 0 bases, V lost 7 bases, and 9 bases had no gene match. The CDR3 bases are TGTGCCAGCACTCACGGGACAGTAAGCTCCTACGAGCAGTACTTC. This encodes CASTHGTVSSYEQYF. Filled out from reference TRBV28 and TRBJ2-7, the complete variable domain reads DVKVTQSSRYLVKRTGEKVFLECVQDMDHENMFWYRQDPGLGLRLIYFSYDVKMKEKGDIPEGYSVSREKKERFSLILESASTNQTSMYLCASTHGTVSSYEQYFGPGTRLTVT.

This clone has just a few counts. The V gene is TRBV29-1, the J gene TRBJ1-2; D is unclear. Germline values: CDR1 SQVTM, CDR2 ANQGSEA. The CDR3 spans 14 residues. The V end lost 4 bases, the J end lost 4 bases, and 16 bases lay between the germline ends. CDR3: CSVGRRVSGYGYTF. The CDR3 DNA follows: TGCAGCGTTGGTAGAAGGGTCAGCGGCTATGGCTACACCTTC.

The chain links TRBV30 to TRBJ1-2, with 9 bases identical to TRBD1. V shed 3 bases, J shed 7 bases, and the junction held 6 bases outside the gene matches. Germline CDR1 reads GTSNPN; CDR2 reads SVGIG (reference sequence). The CDR3 has 13 amino acids. CDR3 coding DNA: TGTGCCTGGAGCTTACAGGGGGCTGGTGGCTACACCTTC. As protein: CAWSLQGAGGYTF.

In DNA, the CDR3 is TGCAGCGTTGAAGATCCATACCAGGAAGAGACCCAGTACTTC. Translated: CSVEDPYQEETQYF. The rearrangement links TRBV29-1 to TRBJ2-5; the D is unclear. CDR3 length: 14 amino acids. The germline CDR1 and CDR2 sequences are SQVTM and ANQGSEA. The V end lost 0 bases, the J end lost 3 bases, and 11 bases lay between the germline ends.

The count of this clone is one. It is likely a read error, because the conserved phenylalanine at the end of the CDR3 is missing. The genes are TRBV7-6 and TRBJ1-6; 9 nucleotides match TRBD1. V lost 5 bases and J lost 10; bases outside the gene matches: 12. Germline values: CDR1 SGHVS, CDR2 FNYEAQ. This CDR3 is built from 16 residues. CDR3 in amino acids: CASSIEPGDRVSPLHL. In DNA, the CDR3 is TGTGCCAGCAGCATAGAGCCGGGGGACAGGGTATCACCCCTCCACCTT.

This chain links TRBV18 with TRBJ2-6; no clear D gene. From germline, CDR1 is KGHSH and CDR2 LQKENI. V was pared by 5 bases and J by 0 bases, with 8 bases between. The CDR3 runs 15 residues. The CDR3 loop is CASSSQRSGANVLTF. The CDR3 DNA sequence: TGTGCCAGCTCATCCCAGCGCTCTGGGGCCAACGTCCTGACTTTC.

The CDR3 DNA sequence: TGTGCCAGCAGCTTAGTCCCGGGTAGCACTGAAGCTTTCTTT. Translation gives CASSLVPGSTEAFF. The chain combines TRBV7-2 with TRBJ1-1; no definite D call. Germline CDR1 is SGHTA and CDR2 is FQGNSA. Deletions cut 1 base from V and 4 bases from J, with 10 bases between. This CDR3 has 14 residues.

The rearrangement uses TRBV7-9 and TRBJ2-7, with 8 bases fitting TRBD1. V shed 5 bases and J 2 bases; nucleotides not matched to a gene: 2. This CDR3 contains 13 residues. Germline V lookup: CDR1 SEHNR, CDR2 FQNEAQ (reference sequence). DNA for the CDR3: TGTGCCAGCAGCCGGACAGGGCCCTACGAGCAGTACTTC. The encoded protein is CASSRTGPYEQYF.

The chain has TRBV5-4 and TRBJ1-6; D is unclear. CDR1 and CDR2 (germline): SGHNT, YYREEE (reference sequence). Trimming removed 1 base at V and 15 bases at J, with 14 bases between. The CDR3 totals 13 residues. CDR3 bases: TGTGCCAGCAGCTTGCCGTCGTCCCCGGTCCTCCACTTT. Its translation: CASSLPSSPVLHF.

The V and J genes are TRBV28 and TRBJ1-2; D is unresolved. CDR3 size: 14 residues. CDR1 is MDHEN, CDR2 SYDVKM, per germline. The V end lost 6 bases, the J end lost 4 bases, and 15 bases lay between the germline ends. The CDR3 protein is CASSTESGGYGYTF. The CDR3 region has the DNA TGTGCCAGCAGCACCGAGTCAGGAGGCTATGGCTACACCTTC.

This clone was seen once. Here the CDR3 reads CASAPIGRDNGYTF. The CDR3 DNA sequence: TGCGCCAGCGCGCCCATCGGCAGGGATAATGGCTACACCTTC. The chain recombines TRBV10-2 with TRBJ1-2, with TRBD1 as a possible D gene (5 bases). V lost 8 bases and J lost 6, with 19 bases in between. The CDR3 consists of 14 residues. The germline CDR1 and CDR2 sequences are WSHSY and SAAADI.

The V gene is TRBV2, the J gene TRBJ2-7; the D is unclear. This CDR3 spans 14 amino acids. CDR1 and CDR2 from the germline V gene are SNHLY and FYNNEI. Trimming pared 3 bases from V and 0 bases from J, leaving 9 bases between. Here the CDR3 reads CASSDRGLSYEQYF. CDR3 in DNA: TGTGCCAGCAGTGACAGAGGTCTCTCCTACGAGCAGTACTTC.

The chain links TRBV5-4 to TRBJ2-5; 7 bases match TRBD1. The end of the DNA aligns better with TRBJ2-7, so the J call may be wrong. The CDR3 runs 15 residues. CDR1 and CDR2 from the germline V gene are SGHNT and YYREEE (reference sequence). In DNA form, the CDR3 reads TGTGCCAGCAGCTTTTGGACAGGCGGATCCTACGAGCAGTACTTC. It yields the protein CASSFWTGGSYEQYF.

The rearrangement joins TRBV5-8 to TRBJ1-2, with TRBD1 matching 7 bases. CDR1 is SGHTS and CDR2 is YDEGEE in the germline V gene. V dropped 5 bases and J dropped 3; count of bases not matched to a gene: 4. The CDR3 covers 13 residues. CDR3 loop: CASRRTGYYGYTF. CDR3 bases: TGTGCCAGCAGAAGGACAGGCTACTATGGCTACACCTTC.

This clone was seen once. The J gene is TRBJ1-4, the V gene TRBV18; tentatively, D is TRBD1 (5 bases). V was cut by 4 bases and J by 4 bases, with 13 bases left in between. The CDR3 consists of 15 residues. Germline values: CDR1 KGHSH, CDR2 LQKENI. This CDR3 reads CASSLQGVDNEKLFF. The CDR3 coding sequence is TGTGCCAGCTCACTCCAGGGTGTTGATAATGAAAAACTGTTTTTT.

The chain has TRBV13 and TRBJ1-3, with TRBD1 matching 8 bases. Germline CDR1 PRHDT, CDR2 FYEKMQ (reference sequence). This CDR3 is built from 18 residues. V lost 2 bases, J lost 0 bases, and 9 bases stayed unmatched. The CDR3 loop is CASSLLRQGPFSGNTIYF. The CDR3 DNA sequence: TGTGCCAGCAGCTTACTTAGACAGGGGCCTTTCTCTGGAAACACCATATATTTT.

The V and J genes are TRBV28 and TRBJ1-5, with 9 bases matching TRBD1. There are 17 residues in the CDR3. The V gene's germline CDR1 is MDHEN and CDR2 SYDVKM. The trim removed 1 base at V and 3 bases at J, leaving 7 bases unmatched. In DNA form, the CDR3 reads TGTGCCAGCAGTTTATTGGGACAGGGTTTCGACAATCAGCCCCAGCATTTT. Encoded protein: CASSLLGQGFDNQPQHF.

J is TRBJ1-2 and V is TRBV7-6; 9 bases match TRBD1. The CDR3 length is 14 residues. Germline trimming cut 5 bases from V and 7 bases from J; bases unmatched to any gene: 8. The germline gives CDR1 SGHVS, CDR2 FNYEAQ. The CDR3 loop reads CASSPWTGDLGYTF. The CDR3, as DNA: TGTGCCAGCAGCCCCTGGACAGGGGATCTTGGCTACACCTTC. The whole variable domain, filled in from reference TRBV7-6 and TRBJ1-2, reads GAGVSQSPRYKVTKRGQDVALRCDPISGHVSLYWYRQALGQGPEFLTYFNYEAQQDKSGLPNDRFSAERPEGSISTLTIQRTEQRDSAMYRCASSPWTGDLGYTFGSGTRLTVV.

This chain joins TRBV28 and TRBJ1-4; 11 bases map to TRBD1. The CDR3 totals 15 residues. Germline V lookup: CDR1 MDHEN, CDR2 SYDVKM. With V trimmed by 5 bases and J by 7 bases, 6 bases remained unmatched. The CDR3 DNA reads as TGTGCCAGCAGTCGAGGGACAGGGGGAGGTGAAAAACTGTTTTTT. Protein product: CASSRGTGGGEKLFF. Full variable domain (rest looked up from reference TRBV28 and TRBJ1-4): DVKVTQSSRYLVKRTGEKVFLECVQDMDHENMFWYRQDPGLGLRLIYFSYDVKMKEKGDIPEGYSVSREKKERFSLILESASTNQTSMYLCASSRGTGGGEKLFFGSGTQLSVL.

This clone showed up just once. This chain links TRBV2 with TRBJ2-3; 7 positions match TRBD2. The CDR3 has 13 residues. Germline CDR1 reads SNHLY; CDR2 reads FYNNEI. The J segment lost 2 bases and the V segment lost 11 bases, leaving 7 bases of the junction unmatched. The CDR3 DNA is TGTGCCGGGGGGGGACGGATCACAGATACGCAGTATTTT. Its translation is CAGGGRITDTQYF.

The chain is built from TRBV10-3 and TRBJ2-1, with 8 nucleotides matching TRBD1. J gave up 10 bases and V 4 bases, and 6 bases lay outside the gene matches. The CDR3 is made up of 13 amino acids. Germline V gene lookup returns CDR1 ENHRY and CDR2 SYGVKD. CDR3 amino acids: CAISGLQGGEQFF. CDR3 DNA sequence: TGTGCCATCAGTGGATTACAGGGGGGCGAGCAGTTCTTC.

The chain employs TRBV7-8 and TRBJ2-7; 11 bases map to TRBD1. Germline V gene data show CDR1 as SGHVS and CDR2 as FQNEAQ. The CDR3 totals 16 residues. V lost 1 base and J lost 1; bases outside the gene matches: 3. This chain's CDR3 is CASSLEGTGGSYEQYF. In DNA, the CDR3 is TGTGCCAGCAGCTTAGAGGGGACAGGGGGATCCTACGAGCAGTACTTC.

The gene calls are TRBV6-6 and TRBJ1-5; D remains ambiguous. The V end lost 3 bases, the J end lost 5 bases, and 14 bases lay between the germline ends. The CDR3 is 15 residues long. Germline CDR1 is MNHNY and CDR2 is SVGAGI (reference sequence). The chain's CDR3 is CASSYGLGGHQPQHF. CDR3 bases: TGTGCCAGCAGTTATGGCCTGGGAGGCCATCAGCCCCAGCATTTT.

The chain employs TRBV30 and TRBJ1-2, with TRBD1 identical over 7 bases. The germline V gene encodes CDR1 GTSNPN and CDR2 SVGIG (reference sequence). The V gene end was trimmed by 4 bases and the J gene end by 0 bases; junction bases not matched to a gene: 5. CDR3 length equals 14 residues. The CDR3 region has the DNA TGTGCCTGGAATGGCAGGGGGGCTAACTATGGCTACACCTTC. Protein product: CAWNGRGANYGYTF.

This chain links TRBV11-3 with TRBJ1-6; no reliable D call. The length of the CDR3 is 12 residues. V lost 5 bases, J lost 7 bases, and 6 bases lay in between. CDR1 is SGHNT and CDR2 is YENEEA in the germline V gene. In DNA form, the CDR3 reads TGTGCCAGCAGCACTCCCAATTCACCCCTCCACTTT. It is translated as CASSTPNSPLHF. Full variable domain (rest looked up from reference TRBV11-3 and TRBJ1-6): EAGVVQSPRYKIIEKKQPVAFWCNPISGHNTLYWYLQNLGQGPELLIRYENEEAVDDSQLPKDRFSAERLKGVDSTLKIQPAELGDSAVYLCASSTPNSPLHFGNGTRLTVT.

In nucleotides, the CDR3 is TGTGCCAGCAGCTTGCTAGCGGGGGGGCCGGGAACCGGGGAGCTGTTTTTT. It translates to CASSLLAGGPGTGELFF. The V call is TRBV7-3, the J call TRBJ2-2, with TRBD2 matching 12 bases. Germline V gene lookup returns CDR1 SGHTA and CDR2 FQGTGA. V was pared by 3 bases and J by 5 bases, with 7 bases of the junction left unmatched. The CDR3 runs to 17 residues.